Presented here are 16 T cell receptor beta chains from one specimen sequenced in a study of breast tumors, draining lymph nodes, adjacent tissues. Breast cancer patients provided tissue from their axillary draining lymph nodes. Using its own MiXCR run on the multiplex PCR reads, TCRdb lists one record per CDR3 protein. This table holds around 150,000 distinct CDR3 sequences, approximately 29% found once. The sample comprised axillary lymph node tissue. The receptors originated from a female donor with breast cancer. Some clones in this sample may be carry-over from other donors' samples.

There are many counts of this clonotype. This chain's CDR3 is CASTLGRDRYNEQFF. CDR3 nucleotides: TGTGCCAGTACCCTCGGGAGGGACAGATACAATGAGCAGTTCTTC. The chain employs TRBV19 and TRBJ2-1, with D possibly TRBD2 on 8 matching bases. V dropped 7 bases and J dropped 4 bases, with 17 bases sitting between them. This CDR3 has 15 amino acids. Germline CDR1 reads LNHDA; CDR2 reads SQIVND (reference sequence).

At least ten counts were recorded for this clonotype. This chain uses TRBV11-2 with TRBJ1-3, with D maybe TRBD1 (5 bases). Trimming pared 5 bases from V and 1 base from J, leaving 12 bases between. CDR3 length equals 15 residues. Germline V gene lookup returns CDR1 SGHAT and CDR2 FQNNGV. The CDR3 reads CASSPGRTSGNTIYF. The CDR3 DNA sequence: TGTGCCAGCAGCCCTGGTCGGACATCTGGAAACACCATATATTTT.

As regards this clonotype: One base away lies a much larger clone, so this may be a sequencing read error. The V and J genes are TRBV6-5 and TRBJ2-7; 8 positions match TRBD1. Trimming took 5 bases from V and 4 from J; bases not matched to a gene: 7. The CDR3 has 14 residues. Germline CDR1 MNHEY, CDR2 SVGAGI. In nucleotides, the CDR3 is TGTGCCAGCAGTCCCGGGACAGGATTATACGAGCAGTACGTC. This translates into CASSPGTGLYEQYV.

This clonotype has a count of ten or more. The chain carries TRBV5-6 and TRBJ1-3; 10 nucleotides agree with TRBD1. The germline V gene has CDR1 SGHDT and CDR2 YYEEEE. With V trimmed by 5 bases and J by 2 bases, 4 bases remained unmatched. CDR3 length: 15 residues. The CDR3: CASRLTGGPGNTIYF. CDR3 coding DNA: TGTGCCAGCAGGCTGACAGGGGGCCCTGGAAACACCATATATTTT. The complete variable domain, with remaining parts taken from reference TRBV5-6 and TRBJ1-3, reads DAGVTQSPTHLIKTRGQQVTLRCSPKSGHDTVSWYQQALGQGPQFIFQYYEEEERQRGNFPDRFSGHQFPNYSSELNVNALLLGDSALYLCASRLTGGPGNTIYFGEGSWLTVV.

There are many counts of this clonotype. The chain carries TRBV19 and TRBJ2-5, with TRBD2 as a possible D gene (7 bases). The CDR3 is 15 residues long. V shed 5 bases and J shed 5 bases, with 18 bases lying between them. Germline values: CDR1 LNHDA, CDR2 SQIVND (reference sequence). CDR3: CASSGTNRDTETQYF. DNA of the CDR3: TGTGCCAGTAGTGGGACTAACCGGGACACCGAGACCCAGTACTTC.

Points on this clonotype: Its ends do not fully match the called genes, so a read error is possible. The gene calls are TRBV5-8 and TRBJ1-5; a weak D match, TRBD1 (5 bases). Germline CDR1 reads SGHTS; CDR2 reads YDEGEE. CDR3 length equals 18 residues. CDR3 loop: CASSQDFDRLDGNQPQHF. The CDR3 DNA reads as TGCGCCAGCAGCCAAGATTTTGACAGACTGGATGGCAATCAGCCCCAGCATTTT. Filled out from reference TRBV5-8 and TRBJ1-5, the complete variable domain reads EAGVTQSPTHLIKTRGQQATLRCSPISGHTSVYWYQQALGLGLQFLLWYDEGEERNRGNFPPRFSGRQFPNYSSELNVNALELEDSALYLCASSQDFDRLDGNQPQHFGDGTRLSIL.

Ten or more counts support this clonotype. The chain joins TRBV12-5 to TRBJ1-5, with D possibly matching TRBD1 (5 bases). The V end was cut by 0 bases, the J end by 3 bases, with 15 bases between. Germline V lookup: CDR1 LGHNT, CDR2 FRNRAP. The CDR3 consists of 17 residues. The CDR3 nucleotides are TGTGCTAGTGGTTTGGTACAGGAGGGGTGGATCAATCAGCCCCAGCATTTT. Amino acid sequence: CASGLVQEGWINQPQHF.

As for this clonotype: Mismatch with germline at one junction end may stem from a read error. The V and J genes are TRBV24-1 and TRBJ2-2; D possibly corresponds to TRBD2 (6 bases). Germline CDR1 reads KGHDR; CDR2 reads SFDVKD. The CDR3 runs 14 residues. The CDR3 sequence is CAPSDFPNTGGLFF. DNA for the CDR3: TGTGCCCCCAGTGATTTCCCGAACACCGGGGGGCTGTTTTTT.

This clonotype has at least ten counts. The CDR3 sequence is CASRFVGGQETQYF. The CDR3 DNA reads TGTGCCAGCAGATTCGTCGGGGGGCAAGAGACCCAGTACTTC. The rearrangement uses TRBV7-2 and TRBJ2-5; 7 positions match TRBD2. The V segment lost 6 bases and the J segment 2 bases; nucleotides outside the gene matches: 6. This CDR3 contains 14 residues. The germline V gene has CDR1 SGHTA and CDR2 FQGNSA.

This clonotype was recorded many times. Relative to the germline gene, one junction end is altered; a read error may explain this. V is TRBV7-7 and J is TRBJ2-5; tentatively, D is TRBD1 (5 bases). This CDR3 spans 13 amino acids. Germline V gives CDR1 SSHAT, CDR2 FNYEAQ (reference sequence). Here the CDR3 reads CASSLGVEETQYF. CDR3 nucleotide sequence: TGTGCTAGCAGCTTAGGGGTCGAAGAGACCCAGTACTTC.

This clonotype was detected ten times or more. The V gene is TRBV6-1, the J gene TRBJ2-7, with D perhaps assigned TRBD1 or TRBD2 (7 bases each). The germline CDR1 and CDR2 sequences are MNHNS and SASEGT. V lost 10 bases and J 6 bases, leaving 16 bases between the germline ends. The CDR3 extends over 12 amino acids. The CDR3 protein is CATGAGGGEQYV. CDR3 nucleotides: TGTGCCACCGGGGCAGGGGGGGGCGAGCAGTACGTC.

The table lists this clonotype with many counts. This chain uses TRBV6-2 or TRBV6-3 with TRBJ1-5, with D perhaps matching TRBD1 (5 bases). CDR3 length: 13 residues. The germline V gene encodes CDR1 MNHEY and CDR2 SVGEGT. V was cut by 7 bases and J by 7 bases, with 14 bases left in between. The CDR3 DNA follows: TGTGCCAGCAAGAATCAGGGAGGACAGCCCCAGCATTTT. Translated: CASKNQGGQPQHF.

This clonotype was detected ten times or more. The chain employs TRBV7-2 and TRBJ1-6; a possible D gene is TRBD1 (6 bases). The CDR3 spans 13 residues. V was pared by 5 bases and J by 9 bases, with 11 bases between. The germline V gene has CDR1 SGHTA and CDR2 FQGNSA. CDR3 nucleotide sequence: TGTGCCAGCAGCAGCACAGGGTTTTCACCCCTCCACTTT. The encoded protein is CASSSTGFSPLHF.

This clonotype was counted many times. The chain recombines TRBV4-3 with TRBJ2-7; D possibly matches TRBD1 or TRBD2 (5 bases each). The germline V gene has CDR1 LGHNA and CDR2 YSLEER. V was trimmed by 0 bases and J by 2 bases, leaving 17 bases between them. The CDR3 is made up of 17 amino acids. The CDR3 DNA follows: TGCGCCAGCAGCCAAGAGGGAAGGAGAGGGGCTACCTACGAGCAGTACGTC. Its protein is CASSQEGRRGATYEQYV.

Worth noting for this clonotype: One end of the junction is discordant with germline, which a read error may explain. V usage is TRBV7-9 and J usage is TRBJ2-5; TRBD1 matches at 8 bases. Germline CDR1 is SEHNR and CDR2 is FQNEAQ (reference sequence). The CDR3 spans 15 residues. The CDR3 nucleotides read TGTACCAGCAGCTTAGCGCCAGGGGGCGAAGAGACCCAGCACTTC. Amino acids: CTSSLAPGGEETQHF.

Remarks on this clonotype: A much bigger clone sits one base away, suggesting this may be a read error. The chain joins TRBV20-1 to TRBJ2-1; D might be TRBD1 or TRBD2, each matching 7 bases. Germline V lookup: CDR1 DFQATT, CDR2 SNEGSKA (reference sequence). The CDR3 is made up of 12 amino acids. Here the CDR3 reads CSAPGGADEPFF. In nucleotides, the CDR3 is TGCAGTGCCCCAGGGGGGGCAGATGAGCCGTTCTTC.